This T cell receptor beta chain comes out of a study of shared clonotypes between healthy human individuals. The study, taken as a whole, reports: The sampled material consisted only of blood, and tissue repertoires are likely to differ. Investigators expected sequencing depth to affect clonotype sharing among donors. Rarefaction showed sorted-subset sequencing was incomplete despite large depth.

Naive CD8 cells lacked CD45RO, underwent positive selection for CCR7 and left out terminally differentiated effector memory CD45RA+ cells. The CDR3 contains 13 residues. Germline values: CDR1 LNHNV, CDR2 YYDKDF (reference sequence). Between the trimmed V and J ends, which lost 5 bases and 1 base, there was a span of 6 bases. Replicate PCRs run on sorted subsets employed around 200 ng DNA, 30,000 to 35,000 T cell genomes. Data came from immunoSEQ multiplex PCR; TCRdb stores just in-frame clones and leaves some out. The sample contains 1.5 million to 2.5 million clones, less than 95% of which appear only once. Remarks on this clone: Its antigen is not known.

The sample taken for sequencing was naive CD8+ T cells sorted from blood. The chain uses TRBV15 and TRBJ2-1; a possible D gene is TRBD2 (6 bases). The receptor comes from a man aged 18 to 30 in good health. The CDR3 reads CATSGLSYNEQFF. The DNA of the CDR3 is TGTGCCACCAGCGGACTATCCTACAATGAGCAGTTCTTC.